This T cell receptor beta chain was sequenced for a study of blood T cell repertoires in COVID-19. Whole-study context: Both acute and convalescent COVID-19 samples were obtained from the United States, Italy and Spain. The analysed material was cDNA or gDNA that came from T cells, B-cell-depleted T cells, or PBMCs.

The ends lost 3 bases at V and 0 bases at J; junction bases unmatched: 5. The CDR3 has 15 residues. Germline CDR1 reads SGHDT; CDR2 reads YYEEEE. Profiling relied on immunoSEQ multiplex PCR, and the TCRdb table lists in-frame clones only, not all of them. The sample consists of 250,000 to 300,000 clones, 70% to 90% of them appearing once. Sequenced material: peripheral blood. The sequence came from a man aged 55 to 69 who had recovered from COVID-19. The chain uses TRBV5-6 and TRBJ1-1, with 7 bases aligning to TRBD1. The CDR3 region is CASSWRDRLNTEAFF. For the CDR3, the DNA is TGTGCCAGCAGCTGGCGGGACAGATTGAACACTGAAGCTTTCTTT.